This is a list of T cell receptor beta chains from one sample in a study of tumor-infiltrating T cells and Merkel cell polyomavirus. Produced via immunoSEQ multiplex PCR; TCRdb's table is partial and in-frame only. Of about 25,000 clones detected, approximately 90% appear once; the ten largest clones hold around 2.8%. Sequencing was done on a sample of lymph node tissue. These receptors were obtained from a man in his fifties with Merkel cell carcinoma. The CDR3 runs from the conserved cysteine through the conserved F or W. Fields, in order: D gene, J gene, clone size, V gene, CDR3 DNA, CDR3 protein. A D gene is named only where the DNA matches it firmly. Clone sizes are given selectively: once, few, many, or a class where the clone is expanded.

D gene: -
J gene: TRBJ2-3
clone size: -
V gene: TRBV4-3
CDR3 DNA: TGCGCCAGCAGCCAGATGGCTCCCAAATCGGATACGCAGTATTTT
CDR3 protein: CASSQMAPKSDTQYF

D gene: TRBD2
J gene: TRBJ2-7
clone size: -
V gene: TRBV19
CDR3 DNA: TGTGCCAGTAGTATTTCTAGCGGGAGCGCCTACGAGCAGTACTTC
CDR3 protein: CASSISSGSAYEQYF

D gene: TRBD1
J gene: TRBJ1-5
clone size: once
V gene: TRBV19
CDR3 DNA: TGTGCCAGTAGTCCTGGACAGGGTAACCAGCCCCAGCATTTT
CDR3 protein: CASSPGQGNQPQHF

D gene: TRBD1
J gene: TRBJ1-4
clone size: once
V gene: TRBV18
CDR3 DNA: TGTGCCAGCTCACTAGAGTACGGGACAGGGGACGAAAAACTGTTTTTT
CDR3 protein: CASSLEYGTGDEKLFF

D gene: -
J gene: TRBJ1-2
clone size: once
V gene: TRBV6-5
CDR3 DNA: TGTGCCAGCAGTTACTCGGTCGGGATAGCTAACTATGGCTACACCTTC
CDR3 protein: CASSYSVGIANYGYTF

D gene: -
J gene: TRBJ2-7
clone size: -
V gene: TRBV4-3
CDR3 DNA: TGCGCCAGCAGCCAGGGGAGGGGGGCCTACGAGCAGTACTTC
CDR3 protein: CASSQGRGAYEQYF

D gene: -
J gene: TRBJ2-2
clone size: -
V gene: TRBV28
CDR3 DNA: TGTGCCAGCGGGCTTGTTAACACCGGGGAGCTGTTTTTT
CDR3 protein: CASGLVNTGELFF

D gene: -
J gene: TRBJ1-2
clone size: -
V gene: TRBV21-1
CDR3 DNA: TGTGCCAGCATTCGACCGGGACATCCTAACTATGGCTACACCTTC
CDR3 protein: CASIRPGHPNYGYTF

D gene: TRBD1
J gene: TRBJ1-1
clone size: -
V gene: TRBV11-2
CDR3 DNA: TGTGCCAGCAGCTTAGAACAGGGGGGGATGAACACTGAAGCTTTCTTT
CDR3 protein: CASSLEQGGMNTEAFF

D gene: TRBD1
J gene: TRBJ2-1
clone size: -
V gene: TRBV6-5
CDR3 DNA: TGTGCCAGCAGGCCGGGACAGGGTAATTACAATGAGCAGTTCTTC
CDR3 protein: CASRPGQGNYNEQFF

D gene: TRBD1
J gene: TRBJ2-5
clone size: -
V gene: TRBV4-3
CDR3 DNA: TGCGCCAGCAGCCAAGAAGGGACAGACCAAGAGACCCAGTACTTC
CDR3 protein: CASSQEGTDQETQYF

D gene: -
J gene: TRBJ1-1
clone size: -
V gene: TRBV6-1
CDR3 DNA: TGTGCCAGCAGTGAAGCCTCTGGGAGGGCCCCTGAAGCTTTCTTT
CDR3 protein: CASSEASGRAPEAFF

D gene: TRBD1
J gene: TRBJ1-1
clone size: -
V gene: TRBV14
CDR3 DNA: TGTGCCAGCAGCCCCCAGGCAGGGGGCAACACTGAAGCTTTCTTT
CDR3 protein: CASSPQAGGNTEAFF

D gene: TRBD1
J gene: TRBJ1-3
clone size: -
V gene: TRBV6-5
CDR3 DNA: TGTGCCAGCAGTCCGACAGGGGGCTCTGGAAACACCATATATTTT
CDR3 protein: CASSPTGGSGNTIYF

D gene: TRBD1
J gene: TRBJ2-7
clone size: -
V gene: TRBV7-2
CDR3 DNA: TGTGCCAGCAGCTTAAAACTAACAGGGGGCCTATCCTACGAGCAGTACTTC
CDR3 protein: CASSLKLTGGLSYEQYF

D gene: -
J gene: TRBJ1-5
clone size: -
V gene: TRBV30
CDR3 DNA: TGTGCCTGGAATCCCGGGATGAACAATCAGCCCCAGCATTTT
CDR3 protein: CAWNPGMNNQPQHF

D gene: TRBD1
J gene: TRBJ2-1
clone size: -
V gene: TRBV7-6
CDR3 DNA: TGTGCCAGCAGCTCCAGTACCGGGACAGGGGCTCTCGAGCAGTTCTTC
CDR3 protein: CASSSSTGTGALEQFF

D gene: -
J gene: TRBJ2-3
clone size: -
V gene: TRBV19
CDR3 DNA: TGTGCCAGTGCTAAAGGGGGAGGGATCACAGATACGCAGTATTTT
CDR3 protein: CASAKGGGITDTQYF

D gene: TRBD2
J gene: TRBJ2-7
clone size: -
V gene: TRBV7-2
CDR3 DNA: TGTGCCAGCAGCGTACCGGGAGGTAGCTCCTACGAGCAGTACTTC
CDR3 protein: CASSVPGGSSYEQYF

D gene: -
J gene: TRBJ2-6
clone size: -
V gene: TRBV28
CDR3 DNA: TGTGCCAGCAGTCACGTTAAGACACAAAGTCGGGCCAACGTCCTGACTTTC
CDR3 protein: CASSHVKTQSRANVLTF

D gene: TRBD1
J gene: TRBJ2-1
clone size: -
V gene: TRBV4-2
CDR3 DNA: TGTGCCAGCCGCAGAGAGGGGACAGGGTCCTACAATGAGCAGTTCTTC
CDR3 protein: CASRREGTGSYNEQFF

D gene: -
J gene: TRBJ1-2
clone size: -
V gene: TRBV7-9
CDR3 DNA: TGTGCCAGCAGCTTAGAAGCGAAAGGGGGAGGCTACACCTTC
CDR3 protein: CASSLEAKGGGYTF

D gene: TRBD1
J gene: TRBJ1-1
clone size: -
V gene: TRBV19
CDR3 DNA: TGTGCCAGTAAACCGGACAGGATGAACACTGAAGCTTTCTTT
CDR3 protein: CASKPDRMNTEAFF

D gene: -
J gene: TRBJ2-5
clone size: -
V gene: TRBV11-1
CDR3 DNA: TGTGCCAGCAGCCTTGAAGCGACCCAGTACTTC
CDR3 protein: CASSLEATQYF

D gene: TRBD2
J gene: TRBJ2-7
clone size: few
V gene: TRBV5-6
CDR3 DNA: TGTGCCAGCAGCCTCATTGCTAGCGGGAGCTACGAGCAGTACTTC
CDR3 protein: CASSLIASGSYEQYF

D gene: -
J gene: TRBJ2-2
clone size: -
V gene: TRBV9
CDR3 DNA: TGTGCCAGCAGCGTAATGGGGGGCGGGGAGCTGTTTTTT
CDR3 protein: CASSVMGGGELFF

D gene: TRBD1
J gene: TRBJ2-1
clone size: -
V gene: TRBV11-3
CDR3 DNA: TGTGCCAGCAGCTTAGAACAGGGGGGCTACAATGAGCAGTTCTTC
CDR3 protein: CASSLEQGGYNEQFF

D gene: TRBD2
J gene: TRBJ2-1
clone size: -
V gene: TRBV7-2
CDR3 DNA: TGTGCCAGCAGCCGGGGGCCGGCGGGAGGGGACAATGAGCAGTTCTTC
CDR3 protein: CASSRGPAGGDNEQFF

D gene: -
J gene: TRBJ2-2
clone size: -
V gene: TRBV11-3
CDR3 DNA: TGTGCCAGCAGCTTAGATCAGGCAGGGTCAAGTTTCACCGGGGAGCTGTTTTTT
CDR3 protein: CASSLDQAGSSFTGELFF

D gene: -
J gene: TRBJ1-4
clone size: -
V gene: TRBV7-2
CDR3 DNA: TGTGCCAGCAGTCTCCGCAGAACTAATGAAAAACTGTTTTTT
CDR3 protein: CASSLRRTNEKLFF